This TCR beta chain was sequenced in a study of blood T cell repertoires in COVID-19. For the study at large: Material from acute and convalescent COVID-19 was sourced from the United States, Italy and Spain. Sources were T cells, B-cell-depleted T cells, or PBMCs; the material itself was cDNA or gDNA.

Germline V lookup: CDR1 MNHEY, CDR2 SVGAGI. The V and J ends lost 6 bases and 1 base respectively, with 9 bases between them. This CDR3 region has 14 residues. As handled by the study authors: Researchers report that nucleated cell counts were estimated from reference gene primer amplification. The repertoire was sequenced with immunoSEQ multiplex PCR; TCRdb's copy has only in-frame clones and lacks some. From that table come the V and J calls and clone size; the DNA was used to work out D and trimming. This sample carries approximately 300,000 clones, about 86% of them seen once, and the ten largest clones take roughly 1.3%.

The receptor was isolated from a woman in her forties or fifties with acute or convalescent COVID-19. The chain has TRBV6-5 and TRBJ2-2, with D tentatively TRBD1 (5 bases). The material sequenced was peripheral blood. CDR3 DNA: TGTGCCAGCAGCTGGACACAGAACACCGGGGAGCTGTTTTTT. Protein product: CASSWTQNTGELFF.